This note documents a single TCR beta chain sequence. TCRdb's copy holds only in-frame clones and misses some; the assay was immunoSEQ multiplex PCR. The table records about 34,000 clones, approximately 90% of them present only once. The data are from a study of T cell changes during pregnancy in multiple sclerosis. In germline, CDR1 is SGHDT, CDR2 YYEEEE. J gave up 2 bases and V 1 base, and 10 bases lay outside the gene matches. This CDR3 is built from 17 residues. This clonotype was obtained from a female donor with multiple sclerosis, enrolled in a pregnancy study. The sample in question was CD8+ T cells from peripheral blood mononuclear cells, obtained in the third trimester of pregnancy. The chain has TRBV5-6 and TRBJ2-7, with 9 bases that match TRBD2. The CDR3: CASSLIFAGGSTYEQYF. The DNA of the CDR3 is TGTGCCAGCAGCTTGATTTTTGCGGGAGGGTCAACCTACGAGCAGTACTTC.